This T cell receptor (beta chain) derives from a study of preoperative IRX-2 immunotherapy in early breast cancer. V shed 5 bases, J shed 5 bases, and the junction held 11 bases outside the gene matches. CDR1 is SGHNT, CDR2 YENEEA, per germline. CDR3 size: 16 residues. Data came from immunoSEQ multiplex PCR; TCRdb stores just in-frame clones and leaves some out. The sample comprises about 32,000 clones, roughly 87% of which are singletons, and about 2.7% rests with the top ten. Treatment described: preoperative locoregional IRX-2 cytokine immunotherapy. Patients received preoperative, locoregional IRX-2 cytokine immunotherapy in a phase Ib study.

The sequences come from lymph node tissue, collected from a patient treated with IRX-2 immunotherapy. The TCR originated in a human donor with breast cancer. The chain is built from TRBV11-3 and TRBJ2-3, with 9 bases identical to TRBD2. In nucleotides, the CDR3 is TGTGCCAGCAGCCCAACACAGACTAGCGGTGAAGATACGCAGTATTTT. Translation: CASSPTQTSGEDTQYF. Full variable domain (outside the CDR3, taken from reference TRBV11-3 and TRBJ2-3): EAGVVQSPRYKIIEKKQPVAFWCNPISGHNTLYWYLQNLGQGPELLIRYENEEAVDDSQLPKDRFSAERLKGVDSTLKIQPAELGDSAVYLCASSPTQTSGEDTQYFGPGTRLTVL.